This T cell receptor beta chain appears in the sequencing data of a study of blood T cell repertoires in COVID-19. Across the whole study: Sites in the United States, Italy and Spain provided acute and convalescent COVID-19 samples. Nucleic acid was either cDNA or gDNA, and it came from T cells, B-cell-depleted T cells, or PBMCs.

Some clones are missing from TCRdb's copy, which holds only in-frame ones; the method was immunoSEQ multiplex PCR. The data contain roughly 200,000 clones, about 85% of them singletons. Seattle patient enrollment occurred during active infection, with longitudinal follow-up thereafter. Sequenced sample: peripheral blood. This TCR derives from a person aged 70 to 85 with COVID-19, enrolled during active disease.

CDR3 nucleotides: TGTGCCAGCAGCGGTAGACAGGGGCGAGGGTCAGAGACCCAGTACTTC. Its protein is CASSGRQGRGSETQYF. This chain uses TRBV5-5 with TRBJ2-5, with 8 nucleotides matching TRBD1. Germline CDR1 and CDR2: SGHKS and YYEKEE (reference sequence). The CDR3 is 16 amino acids. Trimming removed 4 bases from V and 4 bases from J; junction bases left unmatched: 12.